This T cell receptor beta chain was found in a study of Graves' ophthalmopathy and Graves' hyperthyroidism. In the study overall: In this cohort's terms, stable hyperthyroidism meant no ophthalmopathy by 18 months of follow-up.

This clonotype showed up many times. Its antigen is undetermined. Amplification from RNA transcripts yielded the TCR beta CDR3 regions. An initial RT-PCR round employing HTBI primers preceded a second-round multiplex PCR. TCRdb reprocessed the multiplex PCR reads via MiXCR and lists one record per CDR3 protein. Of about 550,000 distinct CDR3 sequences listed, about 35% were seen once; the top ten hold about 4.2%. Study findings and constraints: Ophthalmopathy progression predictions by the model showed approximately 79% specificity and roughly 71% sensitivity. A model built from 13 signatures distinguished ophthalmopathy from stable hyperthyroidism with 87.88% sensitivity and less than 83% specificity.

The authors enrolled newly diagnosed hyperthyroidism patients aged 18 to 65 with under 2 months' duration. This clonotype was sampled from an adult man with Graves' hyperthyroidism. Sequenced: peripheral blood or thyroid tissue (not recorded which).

CDR3 DNA: TGTGCCAGCAGTCAGAGAGGACAGTCGCGCGGGACCCAGTACTTC. Translating it yields CASSQRGQSRGTQYF. This chain connects TRBV6-2 or TRBV6-3 to TRBJ2-5; maybe TRBD1 (6 bases). The CDR3 is made up of 15 amino acids. Trimming removed 5 bases at V and 7 bases at J, with 20 bases between. Germline assignment: CDR1 MNHEY and CDR2 SVGEGT.